This is a list of T cell receptor beta chains from one sample in a study of T cell responses to AZD1222 COVID-19 vaccine. Some clones are missing from TCRdb's copy, which holds only in-frame ones; the method was immunoSEQ multiplex PCR. The sample has 120,000 or so clones, 70% to 90% seen once. The starting material was peripheral blood, obtained on day 0 of AZD1222 vaccination. The receptors were gathered from an adult in good health. The CDR3 runs from the conserved cysteine through the conserved F or W. The order of the fields is clone size, J gene, D gene, V gene, CDR3 protein, CDR3 DNA. The D gene is left open where the match is weak. Only part of the rows carry a size: once, few, many, or a class if the clone is expanded.

-	TRBJ1-3	-	TRBV3-1/TRBV3-2	CASSHGPGTGISGNTIYF	TGTGCCAGCAGCCACGGACCGGGAACAGGGATCTCTGGAAACACCATATATTTT
-	TRBJ1-2	-	TRBV21-1	CASSKGKQGARGYTF	TGTGCCAGCAGCAAAGGTAAACAGGGGGCGAGAGGCTACACCTTC
-	TRBJ1-1	-	TRBV4-1	CASSPSNYRKADTEAFF	TGCGCCAGCAGCCCATCTAACTACAGGAAGGCGGACACTGAAGCTTTCTTT
-	TRBJ2-3	-	TRBV5-1	CASRFREASTDTQYF	TGCGCCAGCAGGTTCCGGGAAGCTAGCACAGATACGCAGTATTTT
-	TRBJ2-7	TRBD2	TRBV3-1/TRBV3-2	CASSQGPGLAGVKQYF	TGTGCCAGCAGCCAAGGCCCGGGACTAGCGGGAGTCAAGCAGTACTTC
-	TRBJ1-4	TRBD1	TRBV7-9	CASSLAVLSGGEKLFF	TGTGCCAGCAGCTTAGCGGTTTTGTCAGGGGGAGAAAAACTGTTTTTT
-	TRBJ2-4	TRBD1	TRBV2	CASEGQGNIQYF	TGTGCCAGCGAGGGACAGGGAAACATTCAGTACTTC
-	TRBJ2-1	TRBD2	TRBV5-4	CASSFRTSGHNEQFF	TGTGCCAGCAGCTTTCGGACTAGCGGCCACAATGAGCAGTTCTTC
-	TRBJ1-5	-	TRBV7-2	CASSPGDQSKPQHF	TGTGCCAGCAGCCCCGGGGACCAGTCCAAGCCCCAGCATTTT
-	TRBJ1-3	-	TRBV19	CASSQGTGPNTIYF	TGTGCCAGTAGCCAAGGAACAGGACCAAACACCATATATTTT
-	TRBJ1-6	TRBD1	TRBV28	CASSITGQGINSPLHF	TGTGCCAGCAGCATCACGGGACAGGGGATTAATTCACCCCTCCACTTT
-	TRBJ1-1	-	TRBV5-6	CASSLEETGKAFF	TGTGCCAGCAGCTTGGAGGAAACGGGAAAGGCTTTCTTT
-	TRBJ2-2	-	TRBV7-2	CASSLVSVNTGELFF	TGTGCCAGCAGCTTAGTAAGCGTGAACACCGGGGAGCTGTTTTTT
-	TRBJ1-1	-	TRBV29-1	CSVEFREAFF	TGCAGCGTTGAATTCAGGGAAGCTTTCTTT
-	TRBJ2-7	TRBD1	TRBV15	CATSRDQLGQPSYEQYF	TGTGCCACCAGCAGAGATCAGCTGGGACAGCCGTCCTACGAGCAGTACTTC
-	TRBJ1-1	-	TRBV19	CASSTTRDTEAFF	TGTGCCAGTAGCACCACACGAGACACTGAAGCTTTCTTT
few	TRBJ2-7	-	TRBV21-1	CASSKVKSGSFYEQYF	TGTGCCAGCAGCAAAGTTAAGAGCGGGAGTTTCTACGAGCAGTACTTC
-	TRBJ1-2	TRBD1	TRBV24-1	CATSGSGTGDLLPYGYTF	TGTGCCACCAGTGGTTCCGGGACAGGGGATCTTCTCCCCTATGGCTACACCTTC
-	TRBJ2-7	TRBD1	TRBV13	CASSSGQGAYEQYF	TGTGCCAGCAGCTCAGGACAGGGGGCTTACGAGCAGTACTTC
-	TRBJ2-1	-	TRBV7-9	CASSLDRYNEQFF	TGTGCCAGCAGCTTAGACAGATACAATGAGCAGTTCTTC
-	TRBJ1-2	TRBD1	TRBV5-1	CASSFQGTDGYTF	TGCGCCAGCAGCTTTCAGGGGACAGATGGCTACACCTTC
-	TRBJ1-3	-	TRBV6-5	CASRRRDISGNTIYF	TGTGCCAGCAGGCGACGGGACATCTCTGGAAACACCATATATTTT
-	TRBJ2-7	-	TRBV21-1	CASSLRQGAREQYF	TGTGCCAGCAGCCTTCGACAGGGGGCGAGGGAGCAGTACTTC
-	TRBJ1-2	-	TRBV19	CASQTLVSGYTF	TGTGCCAGTCAGACCCTGGTGAGCGGCTACACCTTC
-	TRBJ2-7	TRBD2	TRBV2	CASSASGGASYEQYF	TGTGCCAGCAGTGCTAGCGGGGGAGCCTCCTACGAGCAGTACTTC
-	TRBJ1-1	-	TRBV28	CASRGGNTEAFF	TGTGCCAGCAGGGGGGGGAACACTGAAGCTTTCTTT
-	TRBJ2-3	-	TRBV7-9	CASSLGFVDTQYF	TGTGCCAGCAGCCTAGGCTTCGTAGATACGCAGTATTTT
-	TRBJ2-7	-	TRBV5-6	CASSLNYEQYF	TGTGCCAGCAGCTTGAACTACGAGCAGTACTTC
-	TRBJ1-3	-	TRBV3-1/TRBV3-2	CASSQGGATGNTIYF	TGTGCCAGCAGCCAAGGGGGGGCTACAGGAAACACCATATATTTT
-	TRBJ1-5	-	TRBV7-9	CASSLDGSRGNQPQHF	TGTGCCAGCAGCTTAGACGGGAGCCGGGGCAATCAGCCCCAGCATTTT
-	TRBJ2-7	-	TRBV7-8	CASSFQQEYEQYF	TGTGCCAGCAGCTTCCAACAGGAATACGAGCAGTACTTC
-	TRBJ1-6	-	TRBV30	CAWSVYLAPLHF	TGTGCCTGGAGTGTATATTTGGCTCCCCTCCACTTT
-	TRBJ1-2	-	TRBV30	CAWSFRGGYGYTF	TGTGCCTGGAGTTTTAGGGGGGGGTATGGCTACACCTTC
-	TRBJ2-3	TRBD1	TRBV6-2/TRBV6-3	CASSPGTGGFTDTQYF	TGTGCCAGCAGTCCCGGGACAGGGGGCTTTACAGATACGCAGTATTTT
-	TRBJ2-4	-	TRBV28	CASSTSPDGIQYF	TGTGCCAGCAGTACAAGCCCGGACGGTATTCAGTACTTC
-	TRBJ1-5	TRBD1	TRBV6-2/TRBV6-3	CASSYGQAQHF	TGTGCCAGCAGTTATGGACAGGCCCAGCATTTT
-	TRBJ2-7	-	TRBV7-2	CASSSIPLAESSYEQYF	TGTGCCAGCAGCTCGATCCCCTTGGCGGAGAGCTCCTACGAGCAGTACTTC
-	TRBJ2-7	TRBD1	TRBV19	CASSSHGQGAGEQYF	TGTGCCAGTAGTAGCCACGGACAGGGGGCCGGGGAGCAGTACTTC
-	TRBJ1-5	-	TRBV19	CASSISPGGNQPQHF	TGTGCCAGTAGTATTTCTCCGGGGGGCAATCAGCCCCAGCATTTT
-	TRBJ2-1	-	TRBV6-4	CASSSGQLNEQFF	TGTGCCAGCAGTTCAGGGCAACTCAATGAGCAGTTCTTC
-	TRBJ1-2	TRBD1	TRBV7-2	CASSVRDRGYGYTF	TGTGCCAGCAGCGTCCGGGACAGGGGCTATGGCTACACCTTC
once	TRBJ2-1	-	TRBV5-1	CASSSNLGEQFF	TGCGCCAGCAGCTCCAACCTGGGAGAGCAGTTCTTC
-	TRBJ2-1	-	TRBV12-3/TRBV12-4	CASSGPYNEQFF	TGTGCCAGCAGTGGCCCCTACAATGAGCAGTTCTTC
-	TRBJ2-3	-	TRBV5-1	CASSSGGLPWVAGTSTDTQYF	TGCGCCAGCAGCTCAGGGGGACTCCCGTGGGTAGCGGGCACTAGCACAGATACGCAGTATTTT
-	TRBJ2-3	-	TRBV15	CATRSSGGTDTQYF	TGTGCCACCAGGAGTAGCGGAGGCACAGATACGCAGTATTTT
-	TRBJ2-3	-	TRBV7-2	CASSLVSGGGRRDTQYF	TGTGCCAGCAGCTTAGTTTCGGGTGGGGGCCGGAGAGATACGCAGTATTTT
-	TRBJ2-7	-	TRBV5-5	CASSLTAGKTYEQYF	TGTGCCAGCAGCTTGACCGCAGGGAAGACCTACGAGCAGTACTTC
-	TRBJ2-7	TRBD2	TRBV7-9	CASSPSRGDSYEQYF	TGTGCCAGCAGCCCCAGCCGGGGGGACTCCTACGAGCAGTACTTC
-	TRBJ2-1	-	TRBV2	CASSGYEVGEQFF	TGTGCCAGCAGTGGCTATGAGGTTGGTGAGCAGTTCTTC
-	TRBJ1-1	TRBD1	TRBV11-2	CASSTDNTGVEAFF	TGTGCCAGCAGCACAGATAACACAGGGGTAGAAGCTTTCTTT
-	TRBJ2-1	-	TRBV7-3	CASSVSYRNEQFF	TGTGCCAGCAGCGTTAGCTACCGTAATGAGCAGTTCTTC
-	TRBJ1-5	-	TRBV10-3	CAISESTPSGGQPQHF	TGTGCCATCAGTGAGTCGACTCCTAGTGGCGGTCAGCCCCAGCATTTT
-	TRBJ2-7	TRBD1	TRBV5-1	CASNPGTGDVYEQYF	TGCGCCAGCAACCCCGGGACAGGGGATGTCTACGAGCAGTACTTC